This T cell receptor (beta chain) was obtained from a study of monozygotic twins with inflammatory bowel disease. TCRdb reanalyzed the 5' RACE reads and collapses them to one entry per CDR3 protein, without DNA. The sample's table shows 350,000 to 500,000 distinct CDR3 sequences. Germline V gene sequence: CDR1 SGDLS, CDR2 YYNGEE. The CDR3 is 16 amino acids. The sequenced sample consisted of blood. V gene TRBV9 combines with J gene TRBJ2-1; without DNA, the TCRdb call of TRBD2 cannot be checked. This clonotype originated in a human donor with ulcerative colitis or Crohn's disease, or a healthy co-twin of an affected twin (not recorded which). The CDR3 region is CASSVVLAVSYNEQFF.